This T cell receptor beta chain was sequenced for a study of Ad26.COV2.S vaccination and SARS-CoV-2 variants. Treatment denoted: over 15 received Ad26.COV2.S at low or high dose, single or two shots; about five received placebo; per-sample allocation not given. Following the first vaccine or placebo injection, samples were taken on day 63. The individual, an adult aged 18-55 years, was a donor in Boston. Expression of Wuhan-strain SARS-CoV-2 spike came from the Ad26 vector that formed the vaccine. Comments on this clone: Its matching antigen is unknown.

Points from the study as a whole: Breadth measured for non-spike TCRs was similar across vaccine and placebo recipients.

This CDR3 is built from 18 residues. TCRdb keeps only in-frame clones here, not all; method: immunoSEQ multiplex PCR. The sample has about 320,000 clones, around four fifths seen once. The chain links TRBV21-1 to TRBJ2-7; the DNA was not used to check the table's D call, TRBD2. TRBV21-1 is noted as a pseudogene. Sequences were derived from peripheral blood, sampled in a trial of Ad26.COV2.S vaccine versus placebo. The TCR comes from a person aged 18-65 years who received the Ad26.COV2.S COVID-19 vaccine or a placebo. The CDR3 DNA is TGTGCCAGCAGCCCCCGCTGGACTAGCGGGGGGGCGGGGGACGAGCAGTACTTC. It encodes CASSPRWTSGGAGDEQYF.